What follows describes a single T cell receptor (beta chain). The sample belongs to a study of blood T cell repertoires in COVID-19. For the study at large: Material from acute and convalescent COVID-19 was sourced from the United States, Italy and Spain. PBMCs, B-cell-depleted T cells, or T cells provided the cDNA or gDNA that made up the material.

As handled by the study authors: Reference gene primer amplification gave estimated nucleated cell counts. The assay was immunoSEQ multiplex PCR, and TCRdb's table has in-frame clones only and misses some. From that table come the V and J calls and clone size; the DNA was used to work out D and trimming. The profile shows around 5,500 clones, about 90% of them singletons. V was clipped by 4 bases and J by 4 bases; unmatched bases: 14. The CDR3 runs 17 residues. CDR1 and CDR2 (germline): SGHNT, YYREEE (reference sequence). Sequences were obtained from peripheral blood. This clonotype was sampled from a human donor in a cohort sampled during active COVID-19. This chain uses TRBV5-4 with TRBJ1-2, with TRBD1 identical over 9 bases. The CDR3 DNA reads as TGTGCCAGCAGCGCCCGACAGGGGGGTAGCTTGGGCTATGGCTACACCTTC. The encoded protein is CASSARQGGSLGYGYTF.